This T cell receptor beta chain was recorded in a study of blood T cell repertoires in COVID-19 (dated by TCRdb to 2019 to 2021). Study-level background: Samples covering the acute and convalescent phases of COVID-19 were provided by collaborators in the United States, Italy and Spain. Where available, HLA class I and class II types were taken from metadata supplied by the sample provider and were not determined by assay-based typing. The samples were drawn from the first 160 participants of the ongoing ImmuneRACE study and from some 1,300 subjects provided by 6 global collaborators. The material from the prospective study consisted of cDNA or gDNA derived from T cells, B-cell-depleted T cells, or PBMCs. Deeply sampled blood TCRbeta repertoires from subjects exposed to, actively infected with, or recovered from COVID-19 were included in the dataset. The repertoires were released in a freely available public database meant as a resource for research on the immune response to SARS-CoV-2. The sample metadata nearly always contained a de-identified subject ID, COVID-19 status, age in years and sex.

Turning to this clone: Its cognate antigen has yet to be identified. No much larger clonotype is one base removed from it; base qualities were not supplied.

Cut back by 5 bases and 4 bases, the V and J ends lie 9 bases apart. For CDR1 and CDR2, the germline V gene (reference sequence) lists MNHEY and SMNVEV. From cysteine to phenylalanine, the CDR3 is 13 amino acids long. Only the CDR3 DNA stays, 39 bases, in frame from base 1. TCRbeta CDR3 regions were amplified from genomic DNA by means of the immunoSEQ Assay, a bias-controlled multiplex PCR. In the original analysis: Within the assay, amplification of reference gene primers was used to estimate how many nucleated cells each sample contained. To quantify the absolute abundance of each unique TCRbeta CDR3 rearrangement, sequence reads were collapsed and filtered. Productive Simpson clonality was computed per sample as the square root of Simpson's diversity index over productive rearrangements. The table was pulled from immuneACCESS by TCRdb, which kept in-frame rearrangements only. Such tables lose some clones; where checked, under half of the loss comes from unresolved V genes, and the rest has no known cause. The V and J calls and clone size are taken from that table; D and trimming were inferred from the DNA. The sample data list around 200,000 clones, and around 90% of these were observed just once. 1.2% of the sample belongs to the ten largest clones.

In the prospective study, participants were roughly 18 to 100 years old, resided in around 25 geographic areas of the United States, and were enrolled through a virtual design. In the prospective study, participants were assigned to cohorts based on the clinical history participants reported in a screening survey and a study questionnaire. Recovered participants in ImmuneRACE Cohort 3 were defined as having two consecutive negative NP/OP PCR tests, clearance from a healthcare professional, or resolution of symptoms. Each participant in the prospective study had whole blood, serum and a nasopharyngeal or oropharyngeal swab collected by mobile phlebotomists. Additional blood draws and questionnaires over an approximately 2-month period could optionally be provided by prospective study participants. Blood samples from the prospective study were shipped frozen or at room temperature prior to DNA extraction.

The paper's findings and limits, for the study overall: The amount of clinical and demographic metadata varied by source and participant and was provided uncurated.

The V and J segments used are TRBV27 and TRBJ1-3; the D gene is unclear. The sequencing sample was made of PBMCs or T cells enriched from blood (not recorded which). The clonotype was recovered from a man aged 25-45 years who had recovered from COVID-19. The CDR3 reads as follows: CASSPETGNTIYF. Read as DNA, the sequence is TGTGCCAGCAGTCCCGAGACAGGAAACACCATATATTTT.